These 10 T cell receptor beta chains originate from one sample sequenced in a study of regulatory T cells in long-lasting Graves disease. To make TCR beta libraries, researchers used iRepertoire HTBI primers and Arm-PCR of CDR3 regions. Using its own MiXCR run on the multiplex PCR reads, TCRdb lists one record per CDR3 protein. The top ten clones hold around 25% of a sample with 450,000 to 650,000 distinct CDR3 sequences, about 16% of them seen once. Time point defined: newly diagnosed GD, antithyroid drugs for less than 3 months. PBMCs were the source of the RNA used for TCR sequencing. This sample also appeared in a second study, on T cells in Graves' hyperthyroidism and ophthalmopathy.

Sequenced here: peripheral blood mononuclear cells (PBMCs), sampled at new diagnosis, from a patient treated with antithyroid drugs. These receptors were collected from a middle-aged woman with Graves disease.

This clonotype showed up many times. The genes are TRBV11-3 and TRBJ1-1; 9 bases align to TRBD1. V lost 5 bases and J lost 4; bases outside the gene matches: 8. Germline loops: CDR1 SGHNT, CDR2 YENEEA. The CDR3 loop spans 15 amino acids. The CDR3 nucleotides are TGTGCCAGCAGCCCGGGGACAGGGAGGAGCACTGAAGCTTTCTTT. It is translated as CASSPGTGRSTEAFF.

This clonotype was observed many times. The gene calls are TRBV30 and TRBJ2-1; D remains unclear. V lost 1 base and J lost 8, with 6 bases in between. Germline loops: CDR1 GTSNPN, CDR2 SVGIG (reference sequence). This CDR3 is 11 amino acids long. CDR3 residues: CAWSAPYEQFF. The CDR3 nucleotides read TGTGCCTGGAGTGCCCCATATGAGCAGTTCTTC.

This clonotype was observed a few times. DNA of the CDR3: TGCAGTGCTAGGCGGGACTACGAGCAGTACTTC. It is translated as CSARRDYEQYF. The chain has TRBV20-1 and TRBJ2-5; D is perhaps TRBD2 (6 bases). With the DNA end fitting TRBJ2-7 better, the J assignment may be wrong. Germline lookup yields CDR1 DFQATT and CDR2 SNEGSKA (reference sequence). CDR3 size: 11 residues.

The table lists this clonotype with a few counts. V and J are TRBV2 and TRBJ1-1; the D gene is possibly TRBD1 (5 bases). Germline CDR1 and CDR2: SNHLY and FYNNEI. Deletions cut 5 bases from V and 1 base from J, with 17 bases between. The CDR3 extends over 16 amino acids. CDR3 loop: CASSPTVINSNTEAFF. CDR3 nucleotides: TGTGCCAGCAGTCCGACAGTTATCAACTCGAACACTGAAGCTTTCTTT.

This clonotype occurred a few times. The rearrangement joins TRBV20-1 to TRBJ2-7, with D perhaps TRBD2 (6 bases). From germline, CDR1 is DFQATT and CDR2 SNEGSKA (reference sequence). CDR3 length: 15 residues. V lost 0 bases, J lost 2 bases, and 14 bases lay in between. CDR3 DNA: TGCAGTGCTAGAGATACTCAGGGCGGGACCTACGAGCAGTACTTC. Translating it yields CSARDTQGGTYEQYF.

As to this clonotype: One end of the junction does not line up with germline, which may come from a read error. The CDR3 protein is CASSLDLTSGGTKEAQYF. DNA of the CDR3: TGTGCCAGCAGCTTAGATCTGACTAGCGGGGGAACAAAAGAGGCCCAGTACTTC. V and J are TRBV11-3 and TRBJ2-1, with TRBD2 matching over 12 bases. The tail of the sequence fits TRBJ2-5 better, so the J call may be wrong. The CDR3 covers 18 residues. The germline V gene has CDR1 SGHNT and CDR2 YENEEA.

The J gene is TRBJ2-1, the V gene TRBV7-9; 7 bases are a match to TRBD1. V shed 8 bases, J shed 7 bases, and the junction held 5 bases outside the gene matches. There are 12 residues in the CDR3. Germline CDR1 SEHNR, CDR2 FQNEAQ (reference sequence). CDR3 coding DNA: TGTGCCAGCGGACAGGTACTAAATGAGCAGTTCTTC. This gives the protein CASGQVLNEQFF.

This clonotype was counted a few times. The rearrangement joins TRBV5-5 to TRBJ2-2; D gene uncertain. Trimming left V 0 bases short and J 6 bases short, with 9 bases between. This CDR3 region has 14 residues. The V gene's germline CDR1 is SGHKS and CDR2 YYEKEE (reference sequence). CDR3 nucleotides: TGTGCCAGCAGCTTGGTTTTTTCCTCCGGGGAGCTGTTTTTT. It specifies CASSLVFSSGELFF. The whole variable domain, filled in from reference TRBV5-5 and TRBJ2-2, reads DAGVTQSPTHLIKTRGQQVTLRCSPISGHKSVSWYQQVLGQGPQFIFQYYEKEERGRGNFPDRFSARQFPNYSSELNVNALLLGDSALYLCASSLVFSSGELFFGEGSRLTVL.

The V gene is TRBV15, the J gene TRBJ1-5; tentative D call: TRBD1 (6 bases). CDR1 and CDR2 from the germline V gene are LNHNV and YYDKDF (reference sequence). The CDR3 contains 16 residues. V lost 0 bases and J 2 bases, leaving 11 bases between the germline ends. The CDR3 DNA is TGTGCCACCAGCAGAGAGTCGAACAGGGGCAATCAGCCCCAGCATTTT. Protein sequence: CATSRESNRGNQPQHF.

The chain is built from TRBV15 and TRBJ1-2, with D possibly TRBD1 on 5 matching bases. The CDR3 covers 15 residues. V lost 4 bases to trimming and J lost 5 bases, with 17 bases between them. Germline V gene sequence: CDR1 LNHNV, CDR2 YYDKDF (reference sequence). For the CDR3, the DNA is TGTGCCACCAGCACCCAGAAGGGGATAGTTTATGGCTACACCTTC. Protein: CATSTQKGIVYGYTF.